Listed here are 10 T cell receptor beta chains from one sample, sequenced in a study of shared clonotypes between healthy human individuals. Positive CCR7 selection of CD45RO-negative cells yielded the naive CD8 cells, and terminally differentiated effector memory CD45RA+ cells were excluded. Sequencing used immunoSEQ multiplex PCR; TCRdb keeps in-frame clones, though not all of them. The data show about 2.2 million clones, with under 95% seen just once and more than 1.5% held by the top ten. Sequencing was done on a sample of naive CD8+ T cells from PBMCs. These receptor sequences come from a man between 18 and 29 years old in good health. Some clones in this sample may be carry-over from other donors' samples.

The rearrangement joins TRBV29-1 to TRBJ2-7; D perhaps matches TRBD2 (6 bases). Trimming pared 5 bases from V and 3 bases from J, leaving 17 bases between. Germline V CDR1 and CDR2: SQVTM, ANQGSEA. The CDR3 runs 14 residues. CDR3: CSVSGRQGGYEQYF. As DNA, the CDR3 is TGCAGCGTTTCAGGTCGGCAGGGAGGCTACGAGCAGTACTTC.

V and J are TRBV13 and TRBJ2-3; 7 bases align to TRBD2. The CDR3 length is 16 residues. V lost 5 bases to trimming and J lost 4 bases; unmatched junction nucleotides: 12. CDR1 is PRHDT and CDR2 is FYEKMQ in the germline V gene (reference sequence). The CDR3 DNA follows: TGTGCCAGCAGCCCAGACGGCGGGAGTATCCCAGATACGCAGTATTTT. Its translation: CASSPDGGSIPDTQYF.

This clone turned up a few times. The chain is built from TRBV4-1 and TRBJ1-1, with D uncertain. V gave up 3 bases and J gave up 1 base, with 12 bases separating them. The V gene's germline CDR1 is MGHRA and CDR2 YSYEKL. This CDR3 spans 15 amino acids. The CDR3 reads CASSQSGPWNTEAFF. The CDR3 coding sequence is TGCGCCAGCAGCCAGTCAGGACCGTGGAACACTGAAGCTTTCTTT.

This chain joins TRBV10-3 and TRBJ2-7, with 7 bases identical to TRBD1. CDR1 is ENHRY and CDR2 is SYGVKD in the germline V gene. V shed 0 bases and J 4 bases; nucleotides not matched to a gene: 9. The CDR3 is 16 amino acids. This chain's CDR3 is CAISESRGQRAYEQYF. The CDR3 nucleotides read TGTGCCATCAGTGAGTCGAGGGGACAGCGAGCTTACGAGCAGTACTTC.

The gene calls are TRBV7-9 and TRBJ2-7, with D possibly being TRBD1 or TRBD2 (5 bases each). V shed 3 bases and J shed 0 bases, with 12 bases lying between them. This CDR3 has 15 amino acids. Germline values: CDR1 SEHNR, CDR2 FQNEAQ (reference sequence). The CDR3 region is CASSFRDGNSYEQYF. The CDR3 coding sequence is TGTGCCAGCAGCTTCCGGGACGGTAACTCCTACGAGCAGTACTTC. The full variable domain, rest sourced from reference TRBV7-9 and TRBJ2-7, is DTGVSQNPRHKITKRGQNVTFRCDPISEHNRLYWYRQTLGQGPEFLTYFQNEAQLEKSRLLSDRFSAERPKGSFSTLEIQRTEQGDSAMYLCASSFRDGNSYEQYFGPGTRLTVT.

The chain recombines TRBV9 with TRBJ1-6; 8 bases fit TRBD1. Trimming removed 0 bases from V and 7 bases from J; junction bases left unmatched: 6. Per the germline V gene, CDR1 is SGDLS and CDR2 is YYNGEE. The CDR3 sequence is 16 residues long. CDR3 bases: TGTGCCAGCAGCGTAGGAGAGGGACAGGCCAATTCACCCCTCCACTTT. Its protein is CASSVGEGQANSPLHF.

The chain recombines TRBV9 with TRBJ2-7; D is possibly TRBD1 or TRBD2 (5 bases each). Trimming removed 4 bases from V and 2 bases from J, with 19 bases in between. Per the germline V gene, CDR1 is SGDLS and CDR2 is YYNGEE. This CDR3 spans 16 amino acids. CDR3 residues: CASSLGDRDGTYEQYF. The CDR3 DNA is TGTGCCAGCAGCCTAGGGGACCGGGACGGGACCTACGAGCAGTACTTC.

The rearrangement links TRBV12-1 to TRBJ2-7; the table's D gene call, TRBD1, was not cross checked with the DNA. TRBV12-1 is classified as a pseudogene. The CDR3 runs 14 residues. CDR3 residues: CASSLGQGAREQYF. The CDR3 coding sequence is TGTGCCAGCAGCCTGGGACAGGGGGCGAGGGAGCAGTACTTC.

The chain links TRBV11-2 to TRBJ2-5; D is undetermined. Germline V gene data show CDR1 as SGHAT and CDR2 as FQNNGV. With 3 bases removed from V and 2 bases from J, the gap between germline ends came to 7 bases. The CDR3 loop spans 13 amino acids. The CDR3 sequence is CASSFGWQETQYF. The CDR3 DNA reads TGTGCCAGCAGCTTTGGTTGGCAAGAGACCCAGTACTTC. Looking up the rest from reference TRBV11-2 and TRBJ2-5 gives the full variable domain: EAGVAQSPRYKIIEKRQSVAFWCNPISGHATLYWYQQILGQGPKLLIQFQNNGVVDDSQLPKDRFSAERLKGVDSTLKIQPAKLEDSAVYLCASSFGWQETQYFGPGTRLLVL.

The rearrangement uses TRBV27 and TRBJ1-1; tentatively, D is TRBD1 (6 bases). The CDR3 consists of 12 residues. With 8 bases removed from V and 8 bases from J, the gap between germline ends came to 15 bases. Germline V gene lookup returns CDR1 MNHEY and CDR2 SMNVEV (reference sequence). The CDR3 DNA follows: TGTGCCAGCGGAACGGGGACACCCGAAGCTTTCTTT. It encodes CASGTGTPEAFF.